This T cell receptor beta chain was sequenced in a study of shared clonotypes between healthy human individuals. This CDR3 comprises 13 residues. J lost 1 base, V lost 8 bases, and 2 bases had no gene match. Germline CDR1 is SGDLS and CDR2 is YYNGEE. Template for every sorted-subset replicate PCR totaled approximately 0.2 ug DNA, tens of thousands of T cell genomes. Produced via immunoSEQ multiplex PCR; TCRdb's table is partial and in-frame only. The sample has more than 900,000 clones, 75% to 80% seen once; the top ten hold 0.55% to 0.7%. Regarding this clone: Antigen unknown.

Overall study findings and caveats: Across a few donors, naive CD4 shared about 5%, naive CD8 about 3.2%, memory CD4 about 2.4%, memory CD8 0.4% to 0.5%. A reduction in generation probabilities was seen for non-shared clonotypes relative to those shared by all four donors.

This chain links TRBV9 with TRBJ1-4, with 7 bases lining up with TRBD1. The source of this sequence is a young man in good health. Some clones in this sample may be carry-over from other donors' samples. Sequencing was done on a sample of memory CD4+ T cells from PBMCs. This sample's subset: CD45RA-negative fraction. This CDR3 reads CASNRGTNEKLFF. Written as DNA, the CDR3 is TGTGCCAGTAACAGGGGAACTAATGAAAAACTGTTTTTT.